The 21 T cell receptor beta chains reported below all come from one sample, sequenced in a study of identical twins. MiXCR was run by TCRdb on the 5' RACE reads, yielding one entry per CDR3 protein. Here the sample spans a few hundred thousand distinct CDR3 sequences, more than 9% being singletons. This sample was also put to use in a study of yellow fever vaccine responses in identical twins.

The sequenced sample consisted of PBMCs. The receptor set was obtained from a woman aged 18-30 years in good health.

This rearrangement joins TRBV9 to TRBJ2-1; 7 nucleotides agree with TRBD1. Germline loops: CDR1 SGDLS, CDR2 YYNGEE. V shed 4 bases and J 1 base; nucleotides not matched to a gene: 11. This CDR3 spans 17 amino acids. CDR3 coding DNA: TGTGCCAGCAGCCCCTCAATTGGGGGACAGTCCTACAATGAGCAGTTCTTC. It codes for CASSPSIGGQSYNEQFF.

This clonotype was counted at least ten times. The V and J genes are TRBV24-1 and TRBJ2-5; D uncertain. The CDR3 covers 14 residues. V dropped 0 bases and J dropped 2 bases, with 6 bases sitting between them. Germline values: CDR1 KGHDR, CDR2 SFDVKD. The CDR3: CATSDLNSQETQYF. As DNA, the CDR3 is TGTGCCACCAGTGATTTGAACAGTCAAGAGACCCAGTACTTC.

The J gene is TRBJ2-3, the V gene TRBV20-1; D possibly corresponds to TRBD2 (7 bases). The CDR3 loop spans 16 amino acids. The V end was cut by 5 bases, the J end by 1 base, with 19 bases between. The germline V gene has CDR1 DFQATT and CDR2 SNEGSKA (reference sequence). The CDR3: CSAVGGGAWGTDTQYF. The CDR3 DNA reads as TGCAGTGCTGTTGGTGGGGGGGCTTGGGGCACAGATACGCAGTATTTT.

The chain is built from TRBV7-9 and TRBJ2-2; D not certain. The germline gives CDR1 SEHNR, CDR2 FQNEAQ (reference sequence). This CDR3 is built from 15 residues. The V gene lost 1 base and the J gene lost 2 bases, with 8 bases spanning the gap. DNA for the CDR3: TGTGCCAGCAGCTTAGAAGCAGTCAACACCGGGGAGCTGTTTTTT. Amino acids: CASSLEAVNTGELFF.

This clonotype was picked up many times. The genes are TRBV5-1 and TRBJ2-2, with D possibly matching TRBD2 (6 bases). Per germline, CDR1 SGHRS and CDR2 YFSETQ. Trimming took off 6 bases at V and 7 bases at J, with 22 bases between the two ends. CDR3 length equals 16 residues. This CDR3 reads CASIRDSSGGGGELFF. CDR3 DNA sequence: TGCGCCAGCATCCGGGACTCCTCTGGCGGAGGCGGGGAGCTGTTTTTT.

The V and J genes are TRBV12-3 or TRBV12-4 and TRBJ2-2; 8 bases line up with TRBD2. Trimming at V came to 2 bases and at J to 1 base, leaving 3 bases not matched to a gene. The CDR3 spans 16 residues. This CDR3 is CASSLPSGGNTGELFF. In DNA form, the CDR3 reads TGTGCCAGCAGTTTACCCAGCGGGGGGAACACCGGGGAGCTGTTTTTT.

This clonotype was detected a few times. This chain uses TRBV4-1 with TRBJ2-7, with D uncertain. The V and J ends lost 5 bases and 2 bases respectively, with 13 bases between them. CDR1 is MGHRA and CDR2 is YSYEKL in the germline V gene. The CDR3 contains 14 residues. In DNA form, the CDR3 reads TGCGCCAGCAGCGGATTGACCGGCACCTACGAGCAGTACTTC. Protein sequence: CASSGLTGTYEQYF.

In DNA form, the CDR3 reads TGTGCCAGCAGTCCCCGGGGACAGGGCCCTTACAATGAGCAGTTCTTC. Translating gives CASSPRGQGPYNEQFF. The chain employs TRBV27 and TRBJ2-1; 9 bases agree with TRBD1. Germline V gene data show CDR1 as MNHEY and CDR2 as SMNVEV (reference sequence). J lost 4 bases, V lost 5 bases, and 9 bases had no gene match. The CDR3 has 16 amino acids.

Ten or more counts support this clonotype. The chain employs TRBV4-1 and TRBJ2-7, with 10 positions matching TRBD2. Germline V CDR1 and CDR2: MGHRA, YSYEKL. J lost 4 bases, V lost 0 bases, and 6 bases had no gene match. The CDR3 has 16 residues. The CDR3 region has the DNA TGCGCCAGCAGCCAAGATAGACTAGCGGGTTTTTACGAGCAGTACTTC. Translating gives CASSQDRLAGFYEQYF.

The chain links TRBV12-3 or TRBV12-4 to TRBJ2-2; D possibly uses TRBD1 or TRBD2 (5 bases each). Trimming left V 7 bases short and J 4 bases short, with 25 bases between. The CDR3 consists of 18 residues. In DNA form, the CDR3 reads TGTGCCAGCACCATGGGGGAACGGGCGGTATCGGGCACCGGGGAGCTGTTTTTT. Translated, it gives CASTMGERAVSGTGELFF.

Ten or more counts support this clonotype. Here the CDR3 reads CSVEREGANTEAFF. The CDR3, as DNA: TGCAGCGTTGAACGGGAGGGCGCGAACACTGAAGCTTTCTTT. This sequence joins TRBV29-1 and TRBJ1-1; the D is unclear. From germline, CDR1 is SQVTM and CDR2 ANQGSEA. Trimming took 2 bases from V and 1 from J, leaving 11 bases between them. This CDR3 is 14 amino acids long.

This clonotype was observed a handful of times. The V gene is TRBV30, the J gene TRBJ2-5; D is undetermined. From germline, CDR1 is GTSNPN and CDR2 SVGIG (reference sequence). The CDR3 sequence is 14 residues long. V was cut by 0 bases and J by 5 bases, with 13 bases left in between. CDR3 residues: CAWSVLGFGETQYF. Here the CDR3 DNA reads TGTGCCTGGAGTGTACTGGGCTTCGGGGAGACCCAGTACTTC.

This clonotype appeared many times. The chain recombines TRBV6-5 with TRBJ1-1, with unresolved D. The germline CDR1 and CDR2 sequences are MNHEY and SVGAGI. Trimming took off 4 bases at V and 3 bases at J, with 15 bases between the two ends. The CDR3 has 15 amino acids. CDR3 DNA sequence: TGTGCCAGCAGTTCCCCGCGGACGGCTCACACTGAAGCTTTCTTT. Residues: CASSSPRTAHTEAFF.

This clonotype was detected many times. The genes are TRBV5-1 and TRBJ2-3; the D gene is possibly TRBD1 (6 bases). The CDR3 consists of 13 residues. Germline values: CDR1 SGHRS, CDR2 YFSETQ. Trimming shortened V by 3 bases and J by 4 bases, and 9 bases separated the two germline ends. CDR3 sequence reads: CASSSQGSDTQYF. The CDR3 DNA follows: TGCGCCAGCAGCTCGCAGGGGTCAGATACGCAGTATTTT. Complete variable domain (other parts from reference TRBV5-1 and TRBJ2-3): KAGVTQTPRYLIKTRGQQVTLSCSPISGHRSVSWYQQTPGQGLQFLFEYFSETQRNKGNFPGRFSGRQFSNSRSEMNVSTLELGDSALYLCASSSQGSDTQYFGPGTRLTVL.

The V and J genes are TRBV18 and TRBJ2-5; 7 nucleotides match TRBD2. Germline V gene data show CDR1 as KGHSH and CDR2 as LQKENI. Trimming removed 4 bases from V and 3 bases from J; junction bases left unmatched: 8. The CDR3 covers 15 residues. CDR3 in amino acids: CASSHPASGKETQYF. CDR3 DNA: TGTGCCAGCTCACACCCCGCTAGCGGAAAAGAGACCCAGTACTTC.

At least ten counts were recorded for this clonotype. The J gene is TRBJ1-1, the V gene TRBV6-2 or TRBV6-3; TRBD1 might be the D (5 bases). Germline CDR1 is MNHEY and CDR2 is SVGEGT. V was shortened by 2 bases and J by 4 bases, with 11 bases between the two germline ends. The CDR3 consists of 14 residues. The CDR3 sequence is CASSYQTQGTEAFF. CDR3 DNA: TGTGCCAGCAGTTACCAGACCCAGGGCACTGAAGCTTTCTTT.

J is TRBJ1-2 and V is TRBV20-1; D perhaps matches TRBD1 (6 bases). Germline loops: CDR1 DFQATT, CDR2 SNEGSKA (reference sequence). This CDR3 contains 12 residues. The V end was cut by 6 bases, the J end by 3 bases, with 11 bases between. CDR3 sequence reads: CSAWTVDYGYTF. CDR3 DNA sequence: TGCAGTGCGTGGACAGTCGACTATGGCTACACCTTC.

This clonotype was picked up many times. The CDR3 DNA is TGTGCCACCAGTGTTACCGGGGGCACAGATACGCAGTATTTT. This gives the protein CATSVTGGTDTQYF. V gene TRBV24-1 combines with J gene TRBJ2-3, with D maybe TRBD2 (5 bases). V shed 5 bases and J shed 1 base, with 9 bases lying between them. The length of the CDR3 is 14 residues. CDR1 and CDR2 (germline): KGHDR, SFDVKD.

This clonotype was counted ten times or more. The J gene is TRBJ2-7, the V gene TRBV6-5; the match to TRBD2 covers 11 bases. The CDR3 is 16 residues long. Germline V gene data show CDR1 as MNHEY and CDR2 as SVGAGI. V was clipped by 3 bases and J by 5 bases; unmatched bases: 9. CDR3 region: CASSYGSGGATDEQYF. In nucleotides, the CDR3 is TGTGCCAGCAGTTATGGTAGCGGGGGGGCTACGGACGAGCAGTACTTC.

The table lists this clonotype with a few counts. This chain uses TRBV20-1 with TRBJ2-2; 8 nucleotides align to TRBD1. Germline CDR1 and CDR2: DFQATT and SNEGSKA (reference sequence). V lost 2 bases, J lost 5 bases, and 7 bases stayed unmatched. This CDR3 has 15 residues. CDR3 nucleotides: TGCAGTGCTAGATTAGGGAACAGGGGGACCGGGGAGCTGTTTTTT. Its translation is CSARLGNRGTGELFF.

This clonotype was picked up a small number of times. The V and J genes are TRBV6-4 and TRBJ2-3; D might be TRBD1 or TRBD2, each matching 7 bases. Germline-derived CDR1 and CDR2 are MRHNA and SNTAGT. There are 16 residues in the CDR3. Trimming left V 0 bases short and J 4 bases short, with 14 bases between. CDR3 DNA: TGTGCCAGCAGTGACTCGAGGGCAGGGGGGGCAGATACGCAGTATTTT. Translated: CASSDSRAGGADTQYF.